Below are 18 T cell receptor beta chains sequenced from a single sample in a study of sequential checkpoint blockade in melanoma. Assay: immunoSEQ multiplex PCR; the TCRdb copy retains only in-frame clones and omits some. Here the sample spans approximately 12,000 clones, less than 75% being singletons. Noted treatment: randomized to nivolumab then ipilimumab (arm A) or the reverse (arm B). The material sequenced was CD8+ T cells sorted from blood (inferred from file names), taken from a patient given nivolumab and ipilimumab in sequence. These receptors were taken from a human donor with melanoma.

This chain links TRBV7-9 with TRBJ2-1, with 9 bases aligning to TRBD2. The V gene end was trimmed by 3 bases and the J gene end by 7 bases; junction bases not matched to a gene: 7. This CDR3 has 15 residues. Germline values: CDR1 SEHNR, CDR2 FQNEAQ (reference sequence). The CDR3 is CASSFLAGSENEQFF. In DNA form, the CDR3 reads TGTGCCAGCAGCTTCCTAGCGGGATCTGAGAATGAGCAGTTCTTC.

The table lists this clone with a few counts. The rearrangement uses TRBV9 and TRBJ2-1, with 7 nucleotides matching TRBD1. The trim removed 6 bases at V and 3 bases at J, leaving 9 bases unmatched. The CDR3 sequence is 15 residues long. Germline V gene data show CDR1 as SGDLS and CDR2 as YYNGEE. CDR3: CASTYGDRVYNEQFF. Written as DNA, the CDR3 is TGTGCCAGCACCTATGGCGACAGGGTCTACAATGAGCAGTTCTTC.

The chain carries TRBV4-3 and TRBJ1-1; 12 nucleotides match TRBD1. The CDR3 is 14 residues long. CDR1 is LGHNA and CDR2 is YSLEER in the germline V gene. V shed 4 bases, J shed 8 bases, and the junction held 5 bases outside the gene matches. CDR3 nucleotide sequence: TGCGCCAGCAGCCGGCCCGGGACAGGGGGCGAAGCTTTCTTT. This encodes CASSRPGTGGEAFF.

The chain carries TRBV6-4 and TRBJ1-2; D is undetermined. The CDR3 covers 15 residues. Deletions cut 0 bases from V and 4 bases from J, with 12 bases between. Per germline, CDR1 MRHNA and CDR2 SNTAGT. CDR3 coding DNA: TGTGCCAGCAGTGACTCGGGAGTATACGGCTATGGCTACACCTTC. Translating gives CASSDSGVYGYGYTF.

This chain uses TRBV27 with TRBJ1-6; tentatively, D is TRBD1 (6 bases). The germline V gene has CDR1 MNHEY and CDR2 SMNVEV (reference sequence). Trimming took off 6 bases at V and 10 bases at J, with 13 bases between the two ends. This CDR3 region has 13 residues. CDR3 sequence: CASRSTGHSPLHF. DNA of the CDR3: TGTGCCAGCAGGTCGACAGGTCACTCACCCCTCCACTTT.

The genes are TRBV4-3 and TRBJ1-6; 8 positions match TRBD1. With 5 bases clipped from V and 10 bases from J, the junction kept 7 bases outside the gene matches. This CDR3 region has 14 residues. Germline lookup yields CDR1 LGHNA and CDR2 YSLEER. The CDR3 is CASSTQGARSPLHF. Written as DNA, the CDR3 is TGCGCCAGCAGCACCCAGGGGGCGCGATCACCCCTCCACTTT.

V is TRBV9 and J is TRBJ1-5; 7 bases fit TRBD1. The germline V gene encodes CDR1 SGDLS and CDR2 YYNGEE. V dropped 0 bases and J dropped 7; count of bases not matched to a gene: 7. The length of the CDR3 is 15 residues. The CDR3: CASSVEGASGQPQHF. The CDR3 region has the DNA TGTGCCAGCAGCGTAGAGGGGGCTTCGGGGCAGCCCCAGCATTTT.

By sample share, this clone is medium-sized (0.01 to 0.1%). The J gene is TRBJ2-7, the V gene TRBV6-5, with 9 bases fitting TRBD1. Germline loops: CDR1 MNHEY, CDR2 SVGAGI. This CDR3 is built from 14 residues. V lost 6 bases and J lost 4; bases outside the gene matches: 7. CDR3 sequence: CASSPGTGKYEQYF. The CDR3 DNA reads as TGTGCCAGCAGCCCCGGGACAGGGAAGTACGAGCAGTACTTC.

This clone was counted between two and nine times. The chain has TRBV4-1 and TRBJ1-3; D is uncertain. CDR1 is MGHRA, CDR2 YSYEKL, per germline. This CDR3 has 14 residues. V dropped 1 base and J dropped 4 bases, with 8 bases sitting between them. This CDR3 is CASSQVLPGNTIYF. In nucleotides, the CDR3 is TGCGCCAGCAGCCAAGTTCTCCCCGGAAACACCATATATTTT.

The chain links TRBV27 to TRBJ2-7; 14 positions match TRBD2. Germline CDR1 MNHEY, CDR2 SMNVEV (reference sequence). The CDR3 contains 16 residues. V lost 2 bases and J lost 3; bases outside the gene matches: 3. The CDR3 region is CASSLGTSGSNYEQYF. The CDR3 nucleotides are TGTGCCAGCAGTTTAGGGACTAGCGGGAGTAACTACGAGCAGTACTTC.

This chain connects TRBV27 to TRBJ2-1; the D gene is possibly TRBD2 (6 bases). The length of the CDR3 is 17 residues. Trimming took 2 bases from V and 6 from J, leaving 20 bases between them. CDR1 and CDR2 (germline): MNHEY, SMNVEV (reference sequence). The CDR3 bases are TGTGCCAGCAGTTTAGTCGGGGGTATGGCAGGCGGCAATGAGCAGTTCTTC. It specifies CASSLVGGMAGGNEQFF.

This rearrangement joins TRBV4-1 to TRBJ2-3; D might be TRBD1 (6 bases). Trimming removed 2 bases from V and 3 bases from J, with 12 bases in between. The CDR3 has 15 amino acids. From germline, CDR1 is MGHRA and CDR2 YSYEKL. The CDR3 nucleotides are TGCGCCAGCAGCCAACAGGGGTTCGGTACAGATACGCAGTATTTT. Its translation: CASSQQGFGTDTQYF.

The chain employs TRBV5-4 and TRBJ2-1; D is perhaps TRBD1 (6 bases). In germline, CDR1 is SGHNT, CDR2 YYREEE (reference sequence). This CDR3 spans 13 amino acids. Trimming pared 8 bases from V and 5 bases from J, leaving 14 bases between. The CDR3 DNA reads TGTGCCAGTACGCCTAGGGACAACAATGAGCAGTTCTTC. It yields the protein CASTPRDNNEQFF.

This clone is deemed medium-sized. This CDR3 is CASSPSREAFF. DNA of the CDR3: TGTGCCAGCAGCCCGAGCAGGGAAGCTTTCTTT. The rearrangement joins TRBV7-9 to TRBJ1-1; D remains ambiguous. The V gene's germline CDR1 is SEHNR and CDR2 FQNEAQ (reference sequence). The CDR3 has 11 amino acids. The V end lost 5 bases, the J end lost 8 bases, and 9 bases lay between the germline ends.

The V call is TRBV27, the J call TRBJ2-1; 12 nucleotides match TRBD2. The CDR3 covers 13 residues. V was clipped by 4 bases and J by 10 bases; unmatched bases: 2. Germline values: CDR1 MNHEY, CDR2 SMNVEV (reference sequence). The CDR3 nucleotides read TGTGCCAGCAGTTGGGGGACTAGCGGGGAGCAGTTCTTC. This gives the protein CASSWGTSGEQFF.

The CDR3 nucleotides read TGTGCCTGGAGTGTACACACGGAGGAGGGCTACACCTTC. Its protein product is CAWSVHTEEGYTF. This chain joins TRBV30 and TRBJ1-2; no definite D call. The germline V gene has CDR1 GTSNPN and CDR2 SVGIG (reference sequence). V was cut by 0 bases and J by 8 bases, with 13 bases left in between. The CDR3 consists of 13 residues.

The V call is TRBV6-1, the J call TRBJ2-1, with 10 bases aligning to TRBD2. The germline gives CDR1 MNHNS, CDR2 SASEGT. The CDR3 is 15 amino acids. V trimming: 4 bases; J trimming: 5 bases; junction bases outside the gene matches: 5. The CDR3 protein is CASSGGLALNNEQFF. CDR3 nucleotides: TGTGCCAGCAGTGGGGGACTAGCGTTAAACAATGAGCAGTTCTTC.

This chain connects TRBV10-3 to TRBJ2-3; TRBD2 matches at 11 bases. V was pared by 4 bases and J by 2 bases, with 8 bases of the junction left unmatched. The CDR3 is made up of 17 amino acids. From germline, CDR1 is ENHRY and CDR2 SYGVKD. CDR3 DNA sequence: TGTGCCATCAGTGGGGCTAGCGGGGGGCCCCCCACAGATACGCAGTATTTT. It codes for CAISGASGGPPTDTQYF.